These 18 T cell receptor beta chains were sequenced from one sample in a study of OX40 agonist ivuxolimab in advanced cancers. TCRdb's table, derived via immunoSEQ multiplex PCR, lists solely in-frame clones and lacks some. Among 150,000 to 190,000 clones listed, 85% to 95% were seen once. The sample was CD4+ or CD8+ T cells sorted from blood, taken in a trial of the OX40 agonist ivuxolimab. The receptors here all came from an adult with an advanced solid tumor such as melanoma, head and neck, liver or kidney cancer.

The rearrangement uses TRBV10-3 and TRBJ2-2; D is ambiguous. V shed 0 bases and J shed 4 bases, with 9 bases lying between them. The CDR3 is 15 amino acids. The germline CDR1 and CDR2 sequences are ENHRY and SYGVKD. The CDR3 protein is CAISESYSLTGELFF. Written as DNA, the CDR3 is TGTGCCATCAGTGAGTCGTACAGTCTCACCGGGGAGCTGTTTTTT.

The table lists this clone with a few counts. The chain couples TRBV5-1 to TRBJ1-1, with D uncertain. CDR1 is SGHRS and CDR2 is YFSETQ in the germline V gene. V was pared by 0 bases and J by 4 bases, with 10 bases between. This CDR3 region has 14 residues. This CDR3 is CASSLEAEGTEAFF. DNA of the CDR3: TGCGCCAGCAGCTTGGAAGCAGAGGGCACTGAAGCTTTCTTT.

The rearrangement links TRBV7-9 to TRBJ1-1; weak D call: TRBD1 (5 bases). This CDR3 has 18 residues. The V gene lost 5 bases and the J gene lost 1 base, with 23 bases spanning the gap. Looked up from germline, CDR1 is SEHNR and CDR2 is FQNEAQ (reference sequence). This CDR3 is CASSREWGRDWENTEAFF. The CDR3 DNA reads as TGTGCCAGCAGCCGAGAGTGGGGCAGGGATTGGGAGAACACTGAAGCTTTCTTT.

The chain couples TRBV5-1 to TRBJ2-3; 13 bases line up with TRBD2. The CDR3 runs to 17 residues. V gave up 4 bases and J gave up 1 base; unmatched junction bases: 6. Germline CDR1 and CDR2: SGHRS and YFSETQ. The DNA of the CDR3 is TGCGCCAGCAGCACAGGGACTAGCGGGGTCCGCACAGATACGCAGTATTTT. It codes for CASSTGTSGVRTDTQYF.

The V and J genes are TRBV5-4 and TRBJ2-2; D possibly uses TRBD1 or TRBD2 (7 bases each). The germline CDR1 and CDR2 sequences are SGHNT and YYREEE (reference sequence). The V end lost 4 bases, the J end lost 5 bases, and 12 bases lay between the germline ends. This CDR3 has 14 residues. CDR3 in DNA: TGTGCCAGCAGCGTGCAGGGGGGGACCGGGGAGCTGTTTTTT. Its protein is CASSVQGGTGELFF.

This rearrangement joins TRBV7-3 to TRBJ2-1, with TRBD2 matching over 7 bases. Germline V gene sequence: CDR1 SGHTA, CDR2 FQGTGA. With 5 bases clipped from V and 8 bases from J, the junction kept 6 bases outside the gene matches. CDR3 length equals 13 residues. As DNA, the CDR3 is TGTGCCAGCAGCACCCGGACTAGGGATGAGCAGTTCTTC. Protein: CASSTRTRDEQFF.

V and J are TRBV18 and TRBJ1-4, with D unclear. Germline V gene sequence: CDR1 KGHSH, CDR2 LQKENI. There are 15 residues in the CDR3. Trimming pared 4 bases from V and 0 bases from J, leaving 9 bases between. The CDR3 coding sequence is TGTGCCAGCTCACGGTTTGCTCCAACTAATGAAAAACTGTTTTTT. Translation: CASSRFAPTNEKLFF.

The chain links TRBV29-1 to TRBJ1-2; 7 nucleotides match TRBD1. This CDR3 is built from 16 residues. Germline CDR1 and CDR2: SQVTM and ANQGSEA. The ends lost 7 bases at V and 1 base at J; junction bases unmatched: 15. CDR3 coding DNA: TGCAGCGCCACGAATACCGGGACAGTATTTAACTATGGCTACACCTTC. Protein sequence: CSATNTGTVFNYGYTF. The complete variable domain, with remaining parts taken from reference TRBV29-1 and TRBJ1-2, reads SAVISQKPSRDICQRGTSLTIQCQVDSQVTMMFWYRQQPGQSLTLIATANQGSEATYESGFVIDKFPISRPNLTFSTLTVSNMSPEDSSIYLCSATNTGTVFNYGYTFGSGTRLTVV.

J is TRBJ2-7 and V is TRBV28, with 13 positions matching TRBD2. Germline CDR1 and CDR2: MDHEN and SYDVKM. The CDR3 is 16 residues long. The trim removed 6 bases at V and 7 bases at J, leaving 12 bases unmatched. The CDR3 is CASRRRLAGGPLEQYF. DNA of the CDR3: TGTGCCAGCAGGAGACGACTAGCGGGAGGCCCTCTGGAGCAGTACTTC.

The rearrangement uses TRBV19 and TRBJ1-1, with TRBD1 matching over 9 bases. The germline gives CDR1 LNHDA, CDR2 SQIVND (reference sequence). The V segment lost 2 bases and the J segment 4 bases; nucleotides outside the gene matches: 8. The CDR3 contains 16 residues. The CDR3 bases are TGTGCCAGTAGTATACTTCAGGGACAGGGAGGCACTGAAGCTTTCTTT. As protein: CASSILQGQGGTEAFF.

The chain carries TRBV6-1 and TRBJ1-2, with 8 bases matching TRBD1. Germline V gives CDR1 MNHNS, CDR2 SASEGT. The CDR3 has 14 residues. The J segment lost 8 bases and the V segment lost 3 bases, leaving 8 bases of the junction unmatched. The CDR3 DNA sequence: TGTGCCAGCAGTGAGAGGGACAGGACAATGGGCTACACCTTC. Encoded protein: CASSERDRTMGYTF.

This clone has just one count. The chain recombines TRBV20-1 with TRBJ2-7; 8 nucleotides align to TRBD2. The CDR3 is 11 amino acids. V lost 6 bases to trimming and J lost 5 bases; unmatched junction nucleotides: 3. The V gene's germline CDR1 is DFQATT and CDR2 SNEGSKA (reference sequence). CDR3 loop: CSAPGGDEQYF. In nucleotides, the CDR3 is TGCAGTGCACCCGGGGGGGACGAGCAGTACTTC.

The table lists this clone with a count of one. The genes are TRBV5-1 and TRBJ1-5; TRBD1 is a possible D gene (6 bases). CDR1 SGHRS and CDR2 YFSETQ come from the germline V gene. V lost 0 bases and J lost 0, with 10 bases in between. The CDR3 length is 16 residues. This CDR3 is CASSLGTADSNQPQHF. In DNA form, the CDR3 reads TGCGCCAGCAGCTTGGGGACAGCTGATAGCAATCAGCCCCAGCATTTT.

The J gene is TRBJ1-2, the V gene TRBV19; 7 bases match TRBD1. Germline V gives CDR1 LNHDA, CDR2 SQIVND (reference sequence). The CDR3 consists of 14 residues. Germline trimming cut 8 bases from V and 1 base from J; bases unmatched to any gene: 7. The CDR3 nucleotides read TGTGCCAGTCGGAAAACAGGGGTTAACTATGGCTACACCTTC. As protein: CASRKTGVNYGYTF.

The count of this clone is one. The chain employs TRBV30 and TRBJ1-2; TRBD1 is a possible D gene (5 bases). The germline gives CDR1 GTSNPN, CDR2 SVGIG (reference sequence). The CDR3 spans 13 residues. The germline V and J ends were trimmed by 2 bases and 7 bases, with 14 bases remaining between them. CDR3 loop: CAWSSNRSGGYTF. The CDR3 bases are TGTGCCTGGAGTAGTAACAGGAGTGGTGGCTACACCTTC. The whole variable domain, remainder taken from reference TRBV30 and TRBJ1-2, is SQTIHQWPATLVQPVGSPLSLECTVEGTSNPNLYWYRQAAGRGLQLLFYSVGIGQISSEVPQNLSASRPQDRQFILSSKKLLLSDSGFYLCAWSSNRSGGYTFGSGTRLTVV.

The chain has TRBV27 and TRBJ2-7; D is uncertain. Trimming cost V 3 bases and J 0 bases, with 12 bases left between them. In germline, CDR1 is MNHEY, CDR2 SMNVEV (reference sequence). CDR3 length: 15 amino acids. The CDR3 loop reads CASSFVSKSSYEQYF. The DNA of the CDR3 is TGTGCCAGCAGTTTCGTCAGTAAGTCCTCCTACGAGCAGTACTTC.

The V gene is TRBV6-5, the J gene TRBJ1-2; D remains unclear. There are 14 residues in the CDR3. The germline gives CDR1 MNHEY, CDR2 SVGAGI. The V gene lost 6 bases and the J gene lost 1 base, with 12 bases spanning the gap. The CDR3 loop is CASRTLSVNYGYTF. The DNA for the CDR3 is TGTGCCAGCAGAACCTTGAGCGTTAACTATGGCTACACCTTC.

The chain has TRBV5-1 and TRBJ2-1; D might be TRBD1 or TRBD2, each matching 5 bases. Germline loops: CDR1 SGHRS, CDR2 YFSETQ. This CDR3 has 14 residues. The ends were cut back, 1 base at V and 4 bases at J, with 9 bases in the middle. This chain's CDR3 is CASSLRDGYNEQFF. The CDR3 DNA sequence: TGCGCCAGCAGCTTGAGGGACGGTTACAATGAGCAGTTCTTC.